The clone carrying this TCR beta chain was found many times. Its antigen is unknown. Preparation of the TCRbeta library was carried out with unique molecular identifiers. In TCRdb, the PCR reads were re-called with MiXCR into one record per CDR3 protein. This sample carries roughly 180,000 distinct CDR3 sequences, roughly 11% of them seen once, and the ten largest clones take roughly an eighth. The sample belongs to a study of T-cell reconstitution after alpha-beta-depleted transplantation in children. Study-wide points: Roughly two months post-transplant, alpha-beta T cells reportedly originated from several hundred graft clones that had expanded.

Between the trimmed V and J ends, which lost 2 bases and 7 bases, there was a span of 18 bases. There are 17 residues in the CDR3. CDR1 is MNHEY, CDR2 SMNVEV, per germline (reference sequence). The source of this sequence is a boy aged 2 to 10 with acute myeloid leukemia, due to receive a stem cell transplant. Here the sequenced sample was PBMCs, taken before TCRalphabeta/CD19-depleted stem cell transplant. V gene TRBV27 combines with J gene TRBJ1-6, with D possibly TRBD1 on 5 matching bases. The CDR3 region is CASSLGTEAGRNSPLHF. The DNA of the CDR3 is TGTGCCAGCAGTTTAGGGACCGAGGCAGGGCGGAATTCACCCCTCCACTTT.